This TCR beta chain was observed in a study of T cell responses to AZD1222 COVID-19 vaccine. About the research overall: Second-dose intervals of approximately 4 or approximately 12 weeks were pooled.

For this clone: The antigen remains undetermined. At one end the junction does not follow the germline gene, possibly because of a read error.

Germline-derived CDR1 and CDR2 are MDHEN and SYDVKM. This CDR3 has 13 residues. Study-level results: Clonal diversity may have been underestimated, and the donors were mostly white British, with more females than males.

The method was immunoSEQ multiplex PCR; TCRdb's version includes in-frame clones alone and lacks a portion of them. The sample consists of around 150,000 clones, approximately 90% of them appearing once. The source of this sequence is an adult in good health. Sequenced material: peripheral blood, taken on day 0 of AZD1222 vaccination. The chain recombines TRBV28 with TRBJ2-3; a possible D gene is TRBD1 (5 bases). CDR3 coding DNA: TGTGCCAGCAGCCCCCAGGGAACAGCTACGCAGTATTTT. It specifies CASSPQGTATQYF.